The present entry profiles one T cell receptor (beta chain) with its context. Only a few counts were recorded for this clonotype. It lacks a known antigen. Base quality data are lacking; no much larger clone is found one base away. The trim is 3 bases for V and 14 bases for J, with a gap of 17 bases between the germline ends. From cysteine to phenylalanine, the CDR3 is 14 amino acids long. This entry keeps only the CDR3 DNA: 42 bases, framed from base 1. From the germline V gene, CDR1 is MDHEN and CDR2 is SYDVKM. Library method: PCR. TCRdb records Illumina HiSeq 2500 as the sequencer. Unique molecular identifiers were incorporated into TCR beta cDNA libraries to reduce PCR and sequencing biases. Every 1 to 10 million input T cells yielded some 500,000 cDNA molecules, meaning each molecule approximated one T cell. The patient libraries were prepared and sequenced using the same protocol as the earlier healthy control dataset. Samples belonging to the same batch were prepared together, multiplexed and sequenced on a shared HiSeq lane. The authors processed their data as follows. MIGEC handled the raw barcoded reads, throwing out single-read molecular identifier groups before consensus assembly and CDR3 extraction. Clonotype tables were post-analysed with VDJtools, normalizing diversity by down-sampling all datasets to the smallest sample size. To correct batch-related cross-sample contamination, repertoire overlap clustering matched CDR3 amino acid sequences but not nucleotide sequences. TCRdb reprocessed the public reads (quality trimming at Q25 with fastp, clone calling with MiXCR) and kept in-frame beta chains. Duplicate CDR3 protein sequences are folded into a single record with the most common DNA and genes. These V and J calls derive from TCRdb rather than the authors' analysis. The sample table shows 170,000 or so distinct CDR3 sequences, and approximately 28% are seen once. The ten largest clones take up 1.5% of the sample.

These data originate in a study of post-analysis software for immune sequencing data (dated by TCRdb to 2013 to 2016). About the investigation overall: The recorded disease courses included relapsing-remitting, secondary progressive and progressive-relapsing multiple sclerosis, and some patients had no subtype annotation. The patient repertoires were set against roughly eleven previously published healthy control repertoires from donors whose ages ranged from roughly 6 to 25 years. A subset of samples was prepared in parallel using single-end sample barcoding, then pooled and co-amplified after Illumina adapter ligation.

Results and caveats for the whole study, not just this receptor: Patients showed significantly higher frequencies than controls for several TRBV segments, among them TRBV5-6, TRBV5-1 and TRBV20-1. The control group was slightly older than the multiple sclerosis patient group. Normalized Chao1 diversity was significantly lower in multiple sclerosis patients than controls, suggesting substantial peripheral T-cell clonal expansion. When samples were clustered directly using the F measure, samples prepared in the same batch co-clustered strongly, which prompted a batch-effect correction.

To demonstrate the VDJtools post-analysis software, the study profiled TCR beta repertoires from the peripheral blood of about 13 young patients with multiple sclerosis. The multiple sclerosis patients were children and adolescents ranging in age from about 6 to 17 years. The TCR sequence derives from a girl between 5 and 17 years old with multiple sclerosis. The specimen sequenced was blood. Recombination linked TRBV28 to TRBJ1-6, with the D gene not clear enough to name. Read as DNA, the sequence is TGTGCCAGCAGTTTTACGGCCACGGGAGTGTCCCTCCACTTT. Its translation is CASSFTATGVSLHF.